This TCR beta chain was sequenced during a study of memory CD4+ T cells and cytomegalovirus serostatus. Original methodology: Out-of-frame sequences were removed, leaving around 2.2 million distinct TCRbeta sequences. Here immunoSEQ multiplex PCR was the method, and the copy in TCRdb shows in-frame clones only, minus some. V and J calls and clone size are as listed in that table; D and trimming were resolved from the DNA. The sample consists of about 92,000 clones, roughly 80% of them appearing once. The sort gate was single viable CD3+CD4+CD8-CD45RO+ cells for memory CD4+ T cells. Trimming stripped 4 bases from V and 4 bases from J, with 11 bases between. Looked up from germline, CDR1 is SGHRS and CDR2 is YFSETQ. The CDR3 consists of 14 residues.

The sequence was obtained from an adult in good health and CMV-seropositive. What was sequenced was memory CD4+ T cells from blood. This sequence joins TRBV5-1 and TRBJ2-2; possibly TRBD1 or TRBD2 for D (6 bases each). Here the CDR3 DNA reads TGCGCCAGCAGCCTGGGGGGCCGCACCGGGGAGCTGTTTTTT. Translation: CASSLGGRTGELFF. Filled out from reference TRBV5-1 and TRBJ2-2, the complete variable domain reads KAGVTQTPRYLIKTRGQQVTLSCSPISGHRSVSWYQQTPGQGLQFLFEYFSETQRNKGNFPGRFSGRQFSNSRSEMNVSTLELGDSALYLCASSLGGRTGELFFGEGSRLTVL.